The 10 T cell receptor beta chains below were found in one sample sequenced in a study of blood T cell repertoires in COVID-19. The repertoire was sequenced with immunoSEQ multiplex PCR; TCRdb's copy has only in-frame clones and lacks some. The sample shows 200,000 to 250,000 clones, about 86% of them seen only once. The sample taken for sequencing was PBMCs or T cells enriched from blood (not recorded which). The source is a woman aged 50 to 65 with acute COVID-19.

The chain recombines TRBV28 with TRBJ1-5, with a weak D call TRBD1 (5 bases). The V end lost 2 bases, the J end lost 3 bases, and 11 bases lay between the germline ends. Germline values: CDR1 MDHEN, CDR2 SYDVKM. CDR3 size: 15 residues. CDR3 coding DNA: TGTGCCAGCAGTTTAGGATCAGGGTACAATCAGCCCCAGCATTTT. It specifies CASSLGSGYNQPQHF.

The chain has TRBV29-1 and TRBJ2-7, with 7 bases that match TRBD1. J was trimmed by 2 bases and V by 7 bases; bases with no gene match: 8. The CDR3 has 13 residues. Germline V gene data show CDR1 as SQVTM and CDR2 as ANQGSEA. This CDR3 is CSAGPGTAYEQYF. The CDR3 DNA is TGCAGCGCCGGCCCCGGGACAGCCTACGAGCAGTACTTC.

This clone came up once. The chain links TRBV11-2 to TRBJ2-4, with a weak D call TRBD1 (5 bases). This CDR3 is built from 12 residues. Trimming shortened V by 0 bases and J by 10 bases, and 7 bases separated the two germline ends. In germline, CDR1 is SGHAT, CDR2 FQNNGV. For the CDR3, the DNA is TGTGCCAGCAGCTTAGATCAGGGTATTCAGTACTTC. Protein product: CASSLDQGIQYF.

The CDR3 loop is CASSPLGGSEVSYNEQFF. The CDR3 bases are TGTGCCAGCAGCCCGCTCGGGGGTAGCGAGGTTTCCTACAATGAGCAGTTCTTC. V is TRBV7-3 and J is TRBJ2-1; TRBD2 might be the D (6 bases). CDR1 is SGHTA, CDR2 FQGTGA, per germline. This CDR3 has 18 residues. Trimming left V 5 bases short and J 1 base short, with 21 bases between. Combining the CDR3 with reference TRBV7-3 and TRBJ2-1 gives the whole variable domain GAGVSQTPSNKVTEKGKYVELRCDPISGHTALYWYRQSLGQGPEFLIYFQGTGAADDSGLPNDRFFAVRPEGSVSTLKIQRTERGDSAVYLCASSPLGGSEVSYNEQFFGPGTRLTVL.

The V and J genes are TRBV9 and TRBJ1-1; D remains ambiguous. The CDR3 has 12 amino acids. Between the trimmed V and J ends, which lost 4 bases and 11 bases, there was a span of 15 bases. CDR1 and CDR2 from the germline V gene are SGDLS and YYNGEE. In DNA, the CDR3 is TGTGCCAGCAGCCCCACGGCAGAGGCCGCTTTCTTT. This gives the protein CASSPTAEAAFF.

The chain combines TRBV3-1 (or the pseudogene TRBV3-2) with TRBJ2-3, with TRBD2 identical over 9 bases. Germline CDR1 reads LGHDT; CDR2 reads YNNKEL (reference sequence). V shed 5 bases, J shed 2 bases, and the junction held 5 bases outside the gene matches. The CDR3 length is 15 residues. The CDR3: CASSRAGGLTDTQYF. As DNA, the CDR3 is TGTGCCAGCAGCAGAGCGGGAGGACTCACAGATACGCAGTATTTT.

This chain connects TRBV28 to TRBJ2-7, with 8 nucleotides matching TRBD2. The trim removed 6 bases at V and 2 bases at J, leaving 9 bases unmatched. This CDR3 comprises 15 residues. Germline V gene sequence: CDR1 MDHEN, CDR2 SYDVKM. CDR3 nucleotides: TGTGCCAGCAGACAAGGACTAGCCTATGCCTACGAGCAGTACTTC. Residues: CASRQGLAYAYEQYF.

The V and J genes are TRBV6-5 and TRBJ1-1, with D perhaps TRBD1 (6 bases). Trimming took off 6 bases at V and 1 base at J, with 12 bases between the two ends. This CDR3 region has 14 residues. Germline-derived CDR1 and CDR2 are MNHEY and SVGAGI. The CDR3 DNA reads TGTGCCAGCAGCACAGGGTGGCAGAACACTGAAGCTTTCTTT. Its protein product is CASSTGWQNTEAFF.

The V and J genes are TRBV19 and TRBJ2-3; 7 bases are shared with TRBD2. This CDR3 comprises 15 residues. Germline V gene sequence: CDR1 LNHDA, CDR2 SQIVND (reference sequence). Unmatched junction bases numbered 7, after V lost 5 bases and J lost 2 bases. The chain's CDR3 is CASSSIAGVTDTQYF. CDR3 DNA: TGTGCCAGTAGTTCGATCGCGGGAGTCACAGATACGCAGTATTTT.

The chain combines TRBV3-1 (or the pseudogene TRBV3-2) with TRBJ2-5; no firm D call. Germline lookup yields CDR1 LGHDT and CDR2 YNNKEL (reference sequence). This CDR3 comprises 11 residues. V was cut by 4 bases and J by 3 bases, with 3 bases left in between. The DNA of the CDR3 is TGTGCCAGCAGCCGCGAAGAGACCCAGTACTTC. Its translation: CASSREETQYF.